The 30 T cell receptor beta chains listed next were all sequenced from one sample in a study of blood T cell repertoires in COVID-19. Data came from immunoSEQ multiplex PCR; TCRdb stores just in-frame clones and leaves some out. The sample lists under 450,000 clones; 70% to 90% were seen once. Sequencing input: peripheral blood. Receptor source: a woman aged 40 to 49 with COVID-19, enrolled during active disease.

This chain links TRBV4-2 with TRBJ1-2, with D maybe TRBD1 (6 bases). Per germline, CDR1 LGHNA and CDR2 YNFKEQ. Trimming took off 0 bases at V and 3 bases at J, with 11 bases between the two ends. The CDR3 loop spans 15 amino acids. The chain's CDR3 is CASSQEPTGHYGYTF. In DNA, the CDR3 is TGTGCCAGCAGCCAAGAGCCAACAGGGCACTATGGCTACACCTTC.

The gene calls are TRBV5-1 and TRBJ2-3; 9 bases fit TRBD2. The J segment lost 4 bases and the V segment lost 2 bases, leaving 8 bases of the junction unmatched. Germline V lookup: CDR1 SGHRS, CDR2 YFSETQ. This CDR3 has 16 amino acids. This CDR3 reads CASSFPQAGGSDTQYF. The CDR3, as DNA: TGCGCCAGCAGCTTCCCCCAGGCGGGAGGGTCAGATACGCAGTATTTT.

This chain joins TRBV15 and TRBJ2-1; 7 positions agree with TRBD1. The germline V gene has CDR1 LNHNV and CDR2 YYDKDF (reference sequence). The CDR3 runs to 13 residues. After removal of 7 bases from V and 13 bases from J, the junction contained 13 bases not matched to a gene. The CDR3 region is CATNPRQGTVQFF. The CDR3 nucleotides are TGTGCCACCAACCCAAGACAGGGTACAGTTCAGTTCTTC.

The chain carries TRBV7-9 and TRBJ1-1; the match to TRBD1 covers 10 bases. This CDR3 comprises 14 residues. V shed 5 bases, J shed 5 bases, and the junction held 5 bases outside the gene matches. The germline V gene has CDR1 SEHNR and CDR2 FQNEAQ (reference sequence). CDR3 sequence (DNA): TGTGCCAGCAGCAGAGGACAGGGGGAGACTGAAGCTTTCTTT. Translated: CASSRGQGETEAFF.

This chain uses TRBV7-2 with TRBJ1-1; D possibly corresponds to TRBD1 (5 bases). Germline-derived CDR1 and CDR2 are SGHTA and FQGNSA. This CDR3 has 16 residues. Trimming cost V 3 bases and J 0 bases, with 14 bases left between them. The CDR3 nucleotides are TGTGCCAGCAGCTTCAGAGGGACTATAATGAACACTGAAGCTTTCTTT. Protein sequence: CASSFRGTIMNTEAFF.

The gene calls are TRBV4-3 and TRBJ1-4; possible D gene TRBD1, 5 bases. The CDR3 has 12 residues. The V end lost 0 bases, the J end lost 10 bases, and 6 bases lay between the germline ends. The germline CDR1 and CDR2 sequences are LGHNA and YSLEER. The CDR3 region has the DNA TGCGCCAGCAGCCAAGAGGGGGGAAAACTGTTTTTT. This encodes CASSQEGGKLFF.

CDR3 DNA: TGTGCCAGCAGAGTTACTAGCGGGCACAAGGAAGAGACCCAGTACTTC. This codes for CASRVTSGHKEETQYF. This chain joins TRBV3-1 (or the pseudogene TRBV3-2) and TRBJ2-5, with 9 bases lining up with TRBD2. CDR3 length: 16 amino acids. Germline assignment: CDR1 LGHDT and CDR2 YNNKEL (reference sequence). J gave up 3 bases and V 6 bases, and 11 bases lay outside the gene matches.

The CDR3 loop is CASSLGKGLKHTEAFF. The DNA of the CDR3 is TGTGCCAGCAGTTTAGGAAAGGGGCTGAAGCACACTGAAGCTTTCTTT. The chain recombines TRBV27 with TRBJ1-1; TRBD1 might be the D (5 bases). CDR1 MNHEY and CDR2 SMNVEV come from the germline V gene (reference sequence). Trimming took 2 bases from V and 3 from J, leaving 16 bases between them. The CDR3 totals 16 residues.

This chain joins TRBV15 and TRBJ1-5, with 7 bases fitting TRBD1. Looked up from germline, CDR1 is LNHNV and CDR2 is YYDKDF (reference sequence). The CDR3 runs to 14 residues. The V and J ends lost 1 base and 5 bases, in that order; junction bases with no gene match: 2. CDR3 bases: TGTGCCACCAGCAGAGTCCAGGGGGATCAGCCCCAGCATTTT. Translation: CATSRVQGDQPQHF. Full variable domain (rest looked up from reference TRBV15 and TRBJ1-5): DAMVIQNPRYQVTQFGKPVTLSCSQTLNHNVMYWYQQKSSQAPKLLFHYYDKDFNNEADTPDNFQSRRPNTSFCFLDIRSPGLGDTAMYLCATSRVQGDQPQHFGDGTRLSIL.

V and J are TRBV6-1 and TRBJ1-3, with 7 positions matching TRBD1. Germline V lookup: CDR1 MNHNS, CDR2 SASEGT. V lost 4 bases, J lost 0 bases, and 9 bases stayed unmatched. The CDR3 has 17 residues. This CDR3 reads CASSVKIRQGSGNTIYF. For the CDR3, the DNA is TGTGCCAGCAGTGTAAAGATTCGACAGGGCTCTGGAAACACCATATATTTT.

This CDR3 is CASSQASRPQPQHF. In DNA, the CDR3 is TGTGCCAGCAGCCAGGCAAGCCGACCTCAGCCCCAGCATTTT. The chain links TRBV5-6 to TRBJ1-5; D call uncertain. Germline loops: CDR1 SGHDT, CDR2 YYEEEE. This CDR3 has 14 residues. V was shortened by 4 bases and J by 6 bases, with 14 bases between the two germline ends.

The CDR3 region has the DNA TGTGCCAGTAGTATAGAATATTACGGGGAGCTGTTTTTT. Protein sequence: CASSIEYYGELFF. The chain uses TRBV19 and TRBJ2-2; the D is unclear. From germline, CDR1 is LNHDA and CDR2 SQIVND (reference sequence). Deletions cut 0 bases from V and 7 bases from J, with 6 bases between. The length of the CDR3 is 13 residues.

The chain has TRBV7-3 and TRBJ2-2; TRBD1 aligns across 7 bases. The CDR3 totals 14 residues. Germline V gives CDR1 SGHTA, CDR2 FQGTGA. The V segment lost 5 bases and the J segment 6 bases; nucleotides outside the gene matches: 6. The CDR3 nucleotides read TGTGCCAGCAGCCCGACAGGGCTCGCCGGGGAGCTGTTTTTT. It encodes CASSPTGLAGELFF.

The rearrangement joins TRBV6-2 or TRBV6-3 to TRBJ2-5; 8 positions match TRBD1. V trimming: 6 bases; J trimming: 3 bases; junction bases outside the gene matches: 9. There are 15 residues in the CDR3. Germline V gene data show CDR1 as MNHEY and CDR2 as SVGEGT. In nucleotides, the CDR3 is TGTGCCAGCAGCCCCGACAGGGGTTCAGAAGAGACCCAGTACTTC. As protein: CASSPDRGSEETQYF.

The chain joins TRBV19 to TRBJ2-5; 8 bases fit TRBD1. The CDR3 loop spans 14 amino acids. V trimming: 3 bases; J trimming: 1 base; junction bases outside the gene matches: 1. From germline, CDR1 is LNHDA and CDR2 SQIVND (reference sequence). The CDR3, as DNA: TGTGCCAGTAGTATGACAGGGGTCCAAGAGACCCAGTACTTC. The encoded protein is CASSMTGVQETQYF.

A single count supports this clone. The chain carries TRBV27 and TRBJ1-4; TRBD1 agrees at 10 bases. This CDR3 is 15 amino acids long. Germline lookup yields CDR1 MNHEY and CDR2 SMNVEV (reference sequence). Trimming removed 6 bases from V and 7 bases from J; junction bases left unmatched: 8. The CDR3 loop is CASRRQGALGEKLFF. CDR3 nucleotides: TGTGCCAGCAGGCGACAGGGGGCACTCGGTGAAAAACTGTTTTTT.

This clone was counted a few times. The V and J genes are TRBV2 and TRBJ1-4; D gene uncertain. Trimming took 1 base from V and 12 from J, leaving 12 bases between them. The V gene's germline CDR1 is SNHLY and CDR2 FYNNEI. The CDR3 sequence is 13 residues long. As DNA, the CDR3 is TGTGCCAGCAGTGAAGAGGTGGCCGGGGAACTGTTTTTT. Translating gives CASSEEVAGELFF.

This chain uses TRBV27 with TRBJ1-1, with 8 bases that match TRBD1. The V segment lost 7 bases and the J segment 1 base; nucleotides outside the gene matches: 5. CDR1 is MNHEY, CDR2 SMNVEV, per germline (reference sequence). The CDR3 totals 14 residues. Written as DNA, the CDR3 is TGTGCCAGCACTAGGACAGGGAAGAACACTGAAGCTTTCTTT. This codes for CASTRTGKNTEAFF.

The chain couples TRBV29-1 to TRBJ1-3; D not certain. CDR3 length: 14 residues. With 4 bases removed from V and 0 bases from J, the gap between germline ends came to 10 bases. The germline V gene has CDR1 SQVTM and CDR2 ANQGSEA. CDR3 coding DNA: TGCAGCGTTGCTGAGAACCTCTCTGGAAACACCATATATTTT. Translating gives CSVAENLSGNTIYF.

The rearrangement joins TRBV5-6 to TRBJ1-1, with a weak D call TRBD1 (5 bases). CDR3 length equals 13 residues. V was clipped by 5 bases and J by 1 base, with 9 bases between them. Germline V gene sequence: CDR1 SGHDT, CDR2 YYEEEE. The CDR3 sequence: CASRPTGNTEAFF. The CDR3 bases are TGTGCCAGCAGACCAACAGGGAACACTGAAGCTTTCTTT.

This chain uses TRBV3-1 (or the pseudogene TRBV3-2) with TRBJ2-3; 12 bases map to TRBD2. The CDR3 has 21 amino acids. The V segment lost 3 bases and the J segment 3 bases; nucleotides outside the gene matches: 19. Germline V CDR1 and CDR2: LGHDT, YNNKEL (reference sequence). In DNA, the CDR3 is TGTGCCAGCAGCCATCGTCTCCGACTAGCGGGAGTCCTTATGAAGACAGATACGCAGTATTTT. Translated: CASSHRLRLAGVLMKTDTQYF.

V gene TRBV6-2 or TRBV6-3 combines with J gene TRBJ2-2; the D gene is possibly TRBD1 (5 bases). With 0 bases removed from V and 3 bases from J, the gap between germline ends came to 14 bases. Germline-derived CDR1 and CDR2 are MNHEY and SVGEGT. The CDR3 is made up of 17 amino acids. CDR3 sequence (DNA): TGTGCCAGCAGTTACTCGATCGTCCAGGGCTACACCGGGGAGCTGTTTTTT. Amino acids: CASSYSIVQGYTGELFF.

The J gene is TRBJ1-2, the V gene TRBV6-5; 9 bases line up with TRBD1. J gave up 8 bases and V 4 bases, and 11 bases lay outside the gene matches. Germline V lookup: CDR1 MNHEY, CDR2 SVGAGI. The CDR3 has 15 residues. As DNA, the CDR3 is TGTGCCAGCAGTTCACCTAGGACAGGGGTAAACGGCTACACCTTC. Amino acids: CASSSPRTGVNGYTF.

The chain recombines TRBV7-2 with TRBJ2-1; 7 bases match TRBD2. The germline CDR1 and CDR2 sequences are SGHTA and FQGNSA. CDR3 length equals 16 residues. The V and J ends lost 1 base and 0 bases, in that order; junction bases with no gene match: 3. The CDR3 DNA follows: TGTGCCAGCAGCTTAGTGTGGGGGGGCTCCTACAATGAGCAGTTCTTC. This codes for CASSLVWGGSYNEQFF.

The rearrangement uses TRBV19 and TRBJ1-4, with D unclear. Trimming took off 3 bases at V and 8 bases at J, with 13 bases between the two ends. CDR1 LNHDA and CDR2 SQIVND come from the germline V gene (reference sequence). This CDR3 has 14 residues. CDR3 sequence reads: CASSIASGKEKLFF. CDR3 sequence (DNA): TGTGCCAGTAGTATCGCGTCGGGTAAGGAAAAACTGTTTTTT.

This chain joins TRBV28 and TRBJ1-6; D is possibly TRBD1 (5 bases). The CDR3 is made up of 14 amino acids. Trimming removed 5 bases from V and 10 bases from J, with 15 bases in between. Per the germline V gene, CDR1 is MDHEN and CDR2 is SYDVKM. CDR3 in amino acids: CASSPGGGYSPLHF. In DNA form, the CDR3 reads TGTGCCAGCAGTCCGGGGGGGGGATACTCACCCCTCCACTTT.

V and J are TRBV5-4 and TRBJ1-2, with no clear D. Germline assignment: CDR1 SGHNT and CDR2 YYREEE (reference sequence). V was cut by 5 bases and J by 0 bases, with 14 bases left in between. The CDR3 extends over 15 amino acids. The CDR3 loop reads CASRSARGANYGYTF. CDR3 bases: TGTGCCAGCAGGTCGGCCCGGGGAGCTAACTATGGCTACACCTTC.

The V call is TRBV5-5, the J call TRBJ1-4; 7 bases line up with TRBD1. From germline, CDR1 is SGHKS and CDR2 YYEKEE (reference sequence). Trimming removed 4 bases from V and 7 bases from J; junction bases left unmatched: 10. The CDR3 has 15 residues. This CDR3 is CASSDEDRWGEKLFF. DNA of the CDR3: TGTGCCAGCAGCGACGAGGACAGGTGGGGTGAAAAACTGTTTTTT.

The V and J genes are TRBV10-2 and TRBJ1-4; D not certain. This CDR3 comprises 13 residues. Germline V gives CDR1 WSHSY, CDR2 SAAADI. The V and J ends lost 7 bases and 4 bases respectively, with 10 bases between them. The CDR3 sequence is CASTSQYNEKLFF. The CDR3 nucleotides are TGCGCCAGCACCTCACAGTATAATGAAAAACTGTTTTTT.

This chain joins TRBV30 and TRBJ2-1; 10 bases agree with TRBD2. CDR1 and CDR2 from the germline V gene are GTSNPN and SVGIG (reference sequence). V shed 1 base, J shed 4 bases, and the junction held 7 bases outside the gene matches. The CDR3 length is 16 residues. The CDR3 nucleotides read TGTGCCTGGAGTGACGGGACTAGCGTACGGTACAATGAGCAGTTCTTC. Its translation is CAWSDGTSVRYNEQFF.